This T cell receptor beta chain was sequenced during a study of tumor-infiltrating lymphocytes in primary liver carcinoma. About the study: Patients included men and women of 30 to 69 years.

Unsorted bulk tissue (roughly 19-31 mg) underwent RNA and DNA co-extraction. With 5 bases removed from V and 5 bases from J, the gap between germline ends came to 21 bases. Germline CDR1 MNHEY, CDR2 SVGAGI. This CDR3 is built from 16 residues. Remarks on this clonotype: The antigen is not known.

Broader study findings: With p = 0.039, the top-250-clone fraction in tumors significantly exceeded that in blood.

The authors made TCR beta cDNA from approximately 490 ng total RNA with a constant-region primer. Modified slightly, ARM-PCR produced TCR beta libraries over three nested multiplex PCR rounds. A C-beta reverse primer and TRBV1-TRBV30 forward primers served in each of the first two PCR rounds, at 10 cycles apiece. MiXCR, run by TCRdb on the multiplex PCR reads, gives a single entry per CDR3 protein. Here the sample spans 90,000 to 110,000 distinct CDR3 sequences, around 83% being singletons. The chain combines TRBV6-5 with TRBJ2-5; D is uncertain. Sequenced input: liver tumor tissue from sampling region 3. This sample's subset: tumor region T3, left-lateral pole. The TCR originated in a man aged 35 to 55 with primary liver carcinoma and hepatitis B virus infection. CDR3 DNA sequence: TGTGCCAGCAGTCCTCCCGGGCGTGGATCGAAGGAGACCCAGTACTTC. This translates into CASSPPGRGSKETQYF.